This T cell receptor beta chain was identified during a study of shared clonotypes between healthy human individuals. Study-level points and caveats: Donors were few, which limited the genetic and exposure-history diversity represented. A reduction in generation probabilities was seen for non-shared clonotypes relative to those shared by all four donors.

As concerns this clone: The antigen remains undetermined.

In the naive CD8 group, cells lacked CD45RO and were positively selected for CCR7, so terminally differentiated effector memory CD45RA+ cells were left out. The CDR3 consists of 21 residues. Germline trimming cut 4 bases from V and 1 base from J; bases unmatched to any gene: 24. Germline values: CDR1 MDHEN, CDR2 SYDVKM. TCRdb's table, derived via immunoSEQ multiplex PCR, lists solely in-frame clones and lacks some. The table lists 760,000 or so clones, 96% of them singletons. This receptor was taken from a man aged 25-45 years in good health. The specimen sequenced was naive CD8+ T cells sorted from blood. V usage is TRBV28 and J usage is TRBJ1-2; 7 bases match TRBD1. In DNA form, the CDR3 reads TGTGCCAGCAGTTCGACCCTACAAAACCCGGGACAGAATTTGAATAACTATGGCTACACCTTC. It codes for CASSSTLQNPGQNLNNYGYTF.